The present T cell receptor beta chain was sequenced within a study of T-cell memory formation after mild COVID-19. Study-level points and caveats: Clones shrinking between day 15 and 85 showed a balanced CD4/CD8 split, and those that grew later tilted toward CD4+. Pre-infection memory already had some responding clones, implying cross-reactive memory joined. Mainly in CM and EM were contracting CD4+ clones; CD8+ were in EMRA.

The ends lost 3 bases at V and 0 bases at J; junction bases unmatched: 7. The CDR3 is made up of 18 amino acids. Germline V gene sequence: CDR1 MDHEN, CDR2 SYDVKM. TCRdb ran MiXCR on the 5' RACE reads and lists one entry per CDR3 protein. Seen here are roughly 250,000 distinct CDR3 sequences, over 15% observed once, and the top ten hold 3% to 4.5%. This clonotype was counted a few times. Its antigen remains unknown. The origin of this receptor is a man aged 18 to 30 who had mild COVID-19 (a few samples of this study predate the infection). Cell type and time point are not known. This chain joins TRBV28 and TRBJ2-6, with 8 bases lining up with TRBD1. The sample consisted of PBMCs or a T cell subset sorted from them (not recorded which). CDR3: CASSFATGAYSGANVLTF. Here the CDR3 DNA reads TGTGCCAGCAGTTTCGCGACAGGGGCTTACTCTGGGGCCAACGTCCTGACTTTC.